The clone carrying this T cell receptor beta chain is a singleton in its sample. Its antigen is as yet unknown. Germline V CDR1 and CDR2: SGHTS, YDEGEE. The CDR3 has 18 residues. The trim removed 4 bases at V and 1 base at J, leaving 10 bases unmatched. This specimen comes from a study of T cell responses to AZD1222 COVID-19 vaccine. Study results and caveats: Along spike, vaccine-associated CD4 TCRs were found throughout, with dominance at 160-218 and 743-854. The donor group comprised mostly white British people and more females; the analysis possibly underestimated clonal diversity. A rise in Spike-specific TCR breadth and depth followed two AZD1222 doses.

Profiled with immunoSEQ multiplex PCR; TCRdb holds only in-frame clones, not every one. Among some 75,000 clones listed, roughly 90% were seen once. The source material was peripheral blood, sampled on day 0 of AZD1222 vaccination. This TCR derives from an adult in good health. The chain has TRBV5-8 and TRBJ1-3; 11 bases are shared with TRBD1. The CDR3 DNA reads TGTGCCAGCAGCCGGCCGGACAGGGGGCTTGTGTCTGGAAACACCATATATTTT. Translating it yields CASSRPDRGLVSGNTIYF.